The T cell receptor (beta chain) described here comes from a study of cytomegalovirus exposure and HLA in healthy donors. This clone came up a few times. Its target is unknown. General observations from the study: HLA allele associations emerged for around 15,000 TCR beta sequences in a later analysis, at 0.05 false discovery rate.

V lost 3 bases to trimming and J lost 3 bases, with 9 bases between them. The CDR3 spans 15 residues. The germline CDR1 and CDR2 sequences are LGHNA and YSLEER. Primers included in the PCR were 60 Vbeta and 13 Jbeta primers. Measured with immunoSEQ multiplex PCR; TCRdb has only the in-frame clones, and not every one. The data contain about 100,000 clones, 84% of them singletons. V usage is TRBV4-3 and J usage is TRBJ2-6; unclear D gene. Sequences were obtained from PBMCs. The origin of this receptor is a woman younger than 35 in good health and CMV-seronegative. The CDR3 loop is CASSHAPDGANVLTF. The CDR3 region has the DNA TGCGCCAGCAGCCACGCGCCTGATGGGGCCAACGTCCTGACTTTC.